Following are 16 T cell receptor beta chains from one sample sequenced in a study of blood T cell repertoires in COVID-19. Using immunoSEQ multiplex PCR, the repertoire was profiled, and TCRdb retains in-frame clones only, with some absent. The sample includes more than 45,000 clones, just under 90% of them seen just once. Sequencing was performed on peripheral blood. The receptors derive from a man in his sixties with acute or convalescent COVID-19.

The V and J genes are TRBV28 and TRBJ2-1, with 12 nucleotides matching TRBD2. J lost 0 bases, V lost 4 bases, and 4 bases had no gene match. The CDR3 contains 17 residues. CDR1 and CDR2 (germline): MDHEN, SYDVKM. CDR3 region: CASSSPTSGGSYNEQFF. Here the CDR3 DNA reads TGTGCCAGCAGTTCCCCGACTAGCGGGGGCTCCTACAATGAGCAGTTCTTC. Filled out from reference TRBV28 and TRBJ2-1, the complete variable domain reads DVKVTQSSRYLVKRTGEKVFLECVQDMDHENMFWYRQDPGLGLRLIYFSYDVKMKEKGDIPEGYSVSREKKERFSLILESASTNQTSMYLCASSSPTSGGSYNEQFFGPGTRLTVL.

This clone was detected once. V usage is TRBV4-3 and J usage is TRBJ2-7, with 7 bases lining up with TRBD1. The V gene end was trimmed by 2 bases and the J gene end by 0 bases; junction bases not matched to a gene: 7. Germline V gives CDR1 LGHNA, CDR2 YSLEER. The CDR3 length is 16 residues. This chain's CDR3 is CASSQPLGQNSYEQYF. The DNA for the CDR3 is TGCGCCAGCAGCCAACCCTTGGGACAGAACTCCTACGAGCAGTACTTC.

The DNA of the CDR3 is TGTGCCAGCAGCCAAGGCGGACAGGGGTGGACTAATGAAAAACTGTTTTTT. This codes for CASSQGGQGWTNEKLFF. The rearrangement joins TRBV11-2 to TRBJ1-4; 9 bases align to TRBD1. The J segment lost 2 bases and the V segment lost 5 bases, leaving 9 bases of the junction unmatched. CDR1 SGHAT and CDR2 FQNNGV come from the germline V gene. The CDR3 extends over 17 amino acids.

The genes are TRBV5-1 and TRBJ2-7; the D is unclear. The length of the CDR3 is 13 residues. The V gene's germline CDR1 is SGHRS and CDR2 YFSETQ. With 0 bases removed from V and 7 bases from J, the gap between germline ends came to 11 bases. CDR3 bases: TGCGCCAGCAGCTTGGCGGCCGAGAGGGAGCAGTACTTC. Its translation: CASSLAAEREQYF. The variable domain in full, completed from reference TRBV5-1 and TRBJ2-7, reads KAGVTQTPRYLIKTRGQQVTLSCSPISGHRSVSWYQQTPGQGLQFLFEYFSETQRNKGNFPGRFSGRQFSNSRSEMNVSTLELGDSALYLCASSLAAEREQYFGPGTRLTVT.

This CDR3 is CASSAGGGRAYNEQFF. The CDR3, as DNA: TGTGCCAGCAGCGCGGGGGGAGGGAGGGCCTACAATGAGCAGTTCTTC. The V call is TRBV9, the J call TRBJ2-1; 7 positions match TRBD2. CDR1 is SGDLS, CDR2 YYNGEE, per germline. With 3 bases clipped from V and 2 bases from J, the junction kept 8 bases outside the gene matches. The CDR3 has 16 residues. The full variable domain, rest sourced from reference TRBV9 and TRBJ2-1, is DSGVTQTPKHLITATGQRVTLRCSPRSGDLSVYWYQQSLDQGLQFLIQYYNGEERAKGNILERFSAQQFPDLHSELNLSSLELGDSALYFCASSAGGGRAYNEQFFGPGTRLTVL.

This CDR3 reads CASSDTGGPEDTQYF. The CDR3 region has the DNA TGTGCCAGCAGTGATACGGGAGGGCCGGAAGATACGCAGTATTTT. The chain combines TRBV6-4 with TRBJ2-3; TRBD2 aligns across 8 bases. V shed 3 bases and J 5 bases; nucleotides not matched to a gene: 7. CDR3 size: 15 residues. Germline V CDR1 and CDR2: MRHNA, SNTAGT.

The rearrangement links TRBV6-6 to TRBJ2-7; 11 nucleotides align to TRBD1. Germline loops: CDR1 MNHNY, CDR2 SVGAGI (reference sequence). This CDR3 region has 15 residues. Unmatched junction bases numbered 5, after V lost 6 bases and J lost 1 base. For the CDR3, the DNA is TGTGCCAGCAGCAGAGGACAGGGGGCTTCCTACGAGCAGTACTTC. Amino acids: CASSRGQGASYEQYF.

The genes are TRBV19 and TRBJ2-2; D gene ambiguous. The germline CDR1 and CDR2 sequences are LNHDA and SQIVND (reference sequence). The CDR3 has 15 residues. The V and J ends lost 5 bases and 2 bases respectively, with 12 bases between them. The DNA of the CDR3 is TGTGCCAGTAGTCCACCCAAGACTAACACCGGGGAGCTGTTTTTT. This codes for CASSPPKTNTGELFF.

The V call is TRBV28, the J call TRBJ2-5, with 12 bases that match TRBD1. Losses at the gene ends were 6 bases for V and 5 bases for J; bases not matched to a gene: 7. This CDR3 contains 15 residues. Germline CDR1 reads MDHEN; CDR2 reads SYDVKM. The CDR3 loop reads CASRVPGQGAETQYF. The CDR3 DNA reads as TGTGCCAGCAGAGTCCCGGGACAGGGGGCCGAGACCCAGTACTTC.

The V and J genes are TRBV5-1 and TRBJ1-2; 8 positions agree with TRBD1. With 3 bases clipped from V and 5 bases from J, the junction kept 6 bases outside the gene matches. Per germline, CDR1 SGHRS and CDR2 YFSETQ. This CDR3 has 14 amino acids. The CDR3 spells CASSSGQGRYGYTF. In DNA form, the CDR3 reads TGCGCCAGCAGCTCTGGACAGGGAAGATATGGCTACACCTTC.

This sequence joins TRBV7-9 and TRBJ1-1; D is unclear. This CDR3 spans 13 amino acids. Per the germline V gene, CDR1 is SEHNR and CDR2 is FQNEAQ (reference sequence). V shed 1 base and J shed 3 bases, with 6 bases lying between them. The CDR3 here is CASSLELDTEAFF. CDR3 coding DNA: TGTGCCAGCAGCTTAGAACTGGACACTGAAGCTTTCTTT.

The chain joins TRBV29-1 to TRBJ1-2; TRBD1 is a possible D gene (6 bases). V was cut by 1 base and J by 3 bases, with 9 bases left in between. The germline V gene has CDR1 SQVTM and CDR2 ANQGSEA. This CDR3 has 13 amino acids. The CDR3 here is CSVEGQADYGYTF. The CDR3 DNA sequence: TGCAGCGTTGAAGGACAGGCCGACTATGGCTACACCTTC.

This chain joins TRBV21-1 and TRBJ2-5; TRBD1 is the table's D call, not checked against the DNA. TRBV21-1 is a documented pseudogene. The CDR3 runs 16 residues. CDR3 region: CASSSLVSGPGETQYF. CDR3 sequence (DNA): TGTGCCAGCAGCAGTTTGGTATCAGGGCCTGGAGAGACCCAGTACTTC.

This chain uses TRBV9 with TRBJ2-7; the match to TRBD1 covers 7 bases. Germline assignment: CDR1 SGDLS and CDR2 YYNGEE. This CDR3 comprises 14 residues. V dropped 1 base and J dropped 5; count of bases not matched to a gene: 6. CDR3 in DNA: TGTGCCAGCAGCGTAAGCGACAGGGTCCACGAGCAGTACTTC. Amino acids: CASSVSDRVHEQYF.

V gene TRBV18 combines with J gene TRBJ2-1; D may be TRBD1 (6 bases). The CDR3 covers 16 residues. In germline, CDR1 is KGHSH, CDR2 LQKENI. Trimming left V 3 bases short and J 3 bases short, with 15 bases between. CDR3 nucleotides: TGTGCCAGCTCACCCGGACAGAGGGTCCACTACAATGAGCAGTTCTTC. Translation gives CASSPGQRVHYNEQFF.

V is TRBV6-6 and J is TRBJ2-7; TRBD1 matches at 11 bases. The CDR3 loop spans 15 amino acids. CDR1 and CDR2 (germline): MNHNY, SVGAGI (reference sequence). V shed 4 bases, J shed 2 bases, and the junction held 4 bases outside the gene matches. The CDR3 DNA is TGTGCCAGCAGTTCCCGGGACAGGGGGACCTACGAGCAGTACTTC. Translated, it gives CASSSRDRGTYEQYF.